The 24 T cell receptor beta chains listed next were all sequenced from one sample in a study of cytomegalovirus exposure and HLA in healthy donors. PCR used 60 Vbeta primers and 13 Jbeta primers. Sequenced by immunoSEQ multiplex PCR; TCRdb stores in-frame clones only, minus some. Among about 170,000 clones, 60% to 80% were seen once, and the ten largest hold 3.1%. Sequencing used PBMCs. The receptor source for this set is a female donor in good health and CMV-seronegative.

Only a few counts were recorded for this clone. The CDR3 nucleotides read TGTGCCAGTACCCAGATGGGGGCTTTAAACACCATATATTTT. Translated, it gives CASTQMGALNTIYF. The chain has TRBV19 and TRBJ1-3, with D possibly matching TRBD1 (6 bases). Trimming took 7 bases from V and 6 from J, leaving 16 bases between them. There are 14 residues in the CDR3. Per the germline V gene, CDR1 is LNHDA and CDR2 is SQIVND (reference sequence).

CDR3 in amino acids: CASGREGDEQYF. The CDR3 DNA reads as TGCGCCAGCGGGCGGGAAGGAGACGAGCAGTACTTC. J is TRBJ2-7 and V is TRBV5-1; a weak D match, TRBD2 (6 bases). CDR3 size: 12 residues. V lost 7 bases and J lost 5, with 13 bases in between. The germline V gene has CDR1 SGHRS and CDR2 YFSETQ.

The chain couples TRBV5-1 to TRBJ1-2, with TRBD1 matching over 10 bases. The CDR3 sequence is 14 residues long. V was pared by 4 bases and J by 2 bases, with 2 bases of the junction left unmatched. CDR1 is SGHRS, CDR2 YFSETQ, per germline. The CDR3 DNA reads TGCGCCAGCAGCCAGGGACAGGGGAACTATGGCTACACCTTC. Translation gives CASSQGQGNYGYTF.

This clone was seen a handful of times. The chain is built from TRBV5-5 and TRBJ1-4; 7 nucleotides line up with TRBD1. Trimming cost V 4 bases and J 4 bases; bases outside gene matches: 13. The CDR3 runs 17 residues. Germline-derived CDR1 and CDR2 are SGHKS and YYEKEE (reference sequence). CDR3 region: CASSPNPAQGSNEKLFF. In DNA, the CDR3 is TGTGCCAGCAGCCCGAACCCCGCACAGGGGAGTAATGAAAAACTGTTTTTT.

The CDR3 DNA sequence: TGTGCCAGTAGTATAGCCCCCGGGACAGACTATGGCTACACCTTC. This sequence encodes CASSIAPGTDYGYTF. The chain links TRBV19 to TRBJ1-2, with 7 bases identical to TRBD1. V shed 1 base, J shed 3 bases, and the junction held 5 bases outside the gene matches. Germline V gene lookup returns CDR1 LNHDA and CDR2 SQIVND (reference sequence). The CDR3 is made up of 15 amino acids.

On this clone itself: Other DNA variants within this sample encode the same CDR3. J is TRBJ2-5 and V is TRBV5-6; 8 bases fit TRBD2. V dropped 1 base and J dropped 0; count of bases not matched to a gene: 11. The CDR3 runs 18 residues. Germline CDR1 is SGHDT and CDR2 is YYEEEE. The CDR3 DNA reads as TGTGCCAGCAGCTTGACCCTACGCGGGGGGCAATACCAAGAGACCCAGTACTTC. Its translation: CASSLTLRGGQYQETQYF.

V is TRBV11-3 and J is TRBJ1-1; D remains unclear. Looked up from germline, CDR1 is SGHNT and CDR2 is YENEEA. V shed 0 bases and J shed 0 bases, with 5 bases lying between them. This CDR3 comprises 14 residues. The CDR3 loop is CASSLDLMNTEAFF. The DNA of the CDR3 is TGTGCCAGCAGCTTAGATTTAATGAACACTGAAGCTTTCTTT.

This clone occurred a few times. This chain links TRBV6-5 with TRBJ2-3; D not certain. V lost 6 bases and J lost 5, with 12 bases in between. The V gene's germline CDR1 is MNHEY and CDR2 SVGAGI. This CDR3 is 13 amino acids long. The CDR3 coding sequence is TGTGCCAGCAGGCCCCCCGGGTTAGATACGCAGTATTTT. This translates into CASRPPGLDTQYF.

As regards this clone: Other nucleotide sequences in the sample specify the same CDR3. The V call is TRBV11-3, the J call TRBJ2-7; 9 nucleotides line up with TRBD2. The CDR3 totals 14 residues. Germline assignment: CDR1 SGHNT and CDR2 YENEEA. The trim removed 1 base at V and 2 bases at J, leaving 0 bases unmatched. The CDR3 bases are TGTGCCAGCAGCTTAGGCGGGGGGGCCTACGAGCAGTACTTC. Translation: CASSLGGGAYEQYF.

The rearrangement joins TRBV9 to TRBJ2-1; TRBD1 might be the D (6 bases). CDR1 and CDR2 (germline): SGDLS, YYNGEE. CDR3 size: 15 residues. V lost 3 bases and J lost 5, with 15 bases in between. The DNA for the CDR3 is TGTGCCAGCAGCGAGAACCCGGACAGTAACAATGAGCAGTTCTTC. Translated: CASSENPDSNNEQFF.

This rearrangement joins TRBV28 to TRBJ1-2; tentatively, D is TRBD1 (5 bases). Trimming removed 2 bases at V and 7 bases at J, with 11 bases between. The CDR3 consists of 13 residues. CDR1 and CDR2 from the germline V gene are MDHEN and SYDVKM. CDR3 nucleotide sequence: TGTGCCAGCAGTTTACTCAGGGTTTTTGGCTACACCTTC. Protein: CASSLLRVFGYTF.

This clone was observed a handful of times. The chain has TRBV5-4 and TRBJ1-1; D gene unclear. The germline V gene has CDR1 SGHNT and CDR2 YYREEE (reference sequence). Trimming took off 1 base at V and 1 base at J, with 11 bases between the two ends. This CDR3 spans 15 amino acids. The CDR3 region has the DNA TGTGCCAGCAGCTTGTCCCCTGTCGGGAACACTGAAGCTTTCTTT. Its translation is CASSLSPVGNTEAFF. The entire variable domain, with the rest obtained from reference TRBV5-4 and TRBJ1-1, is as follows: ETGVTQSPTHLIKTRGQQVTLRCSSQSGHNTVSWYQQALGQGPQFIFQYYREEENGRGNFPPRFSGLQFPNYSSELNVNALELDDSALYLCASSLSPVGNTEAFFGQGTRLTVV.

The chain links TRBV9 to TRBJ2-1, with 8 bases aligning to TRBD2. The CDR3 has 15 residues. Germline-derived CDR1 and CDR2 are SGDLS and YYNGEE. Unmatched junction bases numbered 7, after V lost 4 bases and J lost 4 bases. The CDR3 sequence: CASSPRVAGYNEQFF. The CDR3 nucleotides are TGTGCCAGCAGCCCTCGGGTAGCGGGGTACAATGAGCAGTTCTTC.

The chain has TRBV4-3 and TRBJ2-3, with 10 bases that match TRBD1. The germline gives CDR1 LGHNA, CDR2 YSLEER. The J segment lost 2 bases and the V segment lost 3 bases, leaving 8 bases of the junction unmatched. The CDR3 sequence is 17 residues long. This chain's CDR3 is CASSHNSGTGDTDTQYF. The CDR3 DNA is TGCGCCAGCAGCCACAACTCCGGGACAGGGGACACAGATACGCAGTATTTT.

This clone was seen more than once but under ten times. J is TRBJ1-4 and V is TRBV6-1; possible D gene TRBD1, 5 bases. The CDR3 covers 15 residues. The ends were cut back, 6 bases at V and 0 bases at J, with 11 bases in the middle. In germline, CDR1 is MNHNS, CDR2 SASEGT. The CDR3 sequence: CASRTAVATNEKLFF. The CDR3 DNA is TGTGCCAGCAGGACAGCAGTTGCAACTAATGAAAAACTGTTTTTT.

V and J are TRBV7-7 and TRBJ2-2; TRBD1 might be the D (7 bases). Between the trimmed V and J ends, which lost 5 bases and 7 bases, there was a span of 17 bases. The CDR3 covers 15 residues. The germline V gene encodes CDR1 SSHAT and CDR2 FNYEAQ (reference sequence). CDR3 coding DNA: TGTGCCAGCAGCCGACGGACAGGAGGGAGCGGGGAGCTGTTTTTT. Amino acids: CASSRRTGGSGELFF.

This chain connects TRBV23-1 to TRBJ2-7, with D possibly matching TRBD2 (6 bases). TRBV23-1 is given ORF status, its function remaining uncertain. V shed 7 bases and J shed 4 bases, with 17 bases lying between them. The CDR3 length is 14 residues. DNA of the CDR3: TGCGCCAGCACCACTAGCAGGTTTCCTTACGAGCAGTACTTC. The encoded protein is CASTTSRFPYEQYF.

The chain links TRBV5-4 to TRBJ2-1; weak D call: TRBD1 (7 bases). CDR1 and CDR2 (germline): SGHNT, YYREEE (reference sequence). The V end lost 4 bases, the J end lost 3 bases, and 14 bases lay between the germline ends. The CDR3 totals 15 residues. CDR3 region: CASSTYRGGYNEQFF. As DNA, the CDR3 is TGTGCCAGCAGCACCTACAGGGGAGGCTACAATGAGCAGTTCTTC.

The chain links TRBV5-4 to TRBJ1-5; D might be TRBD1 (5 bases). V lost 4 bases to trimming and J lost 5 bases, with 13 bases between them. CDR1 and CDR2 from the germline V gene are SGHNT and YYREEE (reference sequence). The CDR3 runs to 14 residues. This chain's CDR3 is CASSLQGAHQPQHF. The CDR3 nucleotides are TGTGCCAGCAGCCTTCAAGGGGCCCATCAGCCCCAGCATTTT.

CDR3 amino acids: CASSLVGLASEQFF. The CDR3 DNA sequence: TGTGCCAGCAGCTTAGTCGGGCTAGCTAGTGAGCAGTTCTTC. This chain joins TRBV7-9 and TRBJ2-1, with D perhaps matching TRBD2 (5 bases). Trimming took 1 base from V and 9 from J, leaving 13 bases between them. This CDR3 has 14 residues. Germline V gives CDR1 SEHNR, CDR2 FQNEAQ (reference sequence).

CDR3 loop: CASSIGPGQGKPLAKNIQYF. The CDR3 DNA reads TGTGCCAGTAGTATAGGGCCGGGACAGGGTAAGCCTCTAGCCAAAAACATTCAGTACTTC. The genes are TRBV19 and TRBJ2-4; 9 bases fit TRBD1. V was pared by 1 base and J by 0 bases, with 13 bases of the junction left unmatched. This CDR3 is 20 amino acids long. The germline CDR1 and CDR2 sequences are LNHDA and SQIVND (reference sequence).

This clone was detected once. The chain joins TRBV11-3 to TRBJ2-2; TRBD1 aligns across 9 bases. CDR3 size: 18 residues. Germline V gives CDR1 SGHNT, CDR2 YENEEA. The V segment lost 3 bases and the J segment 3 bases; nucleotides outside the gene matches: 11. The CDR3 DNA is TGTGCCAGCAGCTTCCGATCCGGGACAGGGATTGACACCGGGGAGCTGTTTTTT. The encoded protein is CASSFRSGTGIDTGELFF.

This chain uses TRBV15 with TRBJ2-7; 10 nucleotides agree with TRBD1. The CDR3 loop spans 16 amino acids. The J segment lost 6 bases and the V segment lost 0 bases, leaving 8 bases of the junction unmatched. CDR1 LNHNV and CDR2 YYDKDF come from the germline V gene (reference sequence). For the CDR3, the DNA is TGTGCCACCAGCAGAGATCTCGGGACAGGGGTCTCCGAGCAGTACTTC. It yields the protein CATSRDLGTGVSEQYF.

The V call is TRBV5-4, the J call TRBJ1-5; 7 positions match TRBD1. The CDR3 is made up of 14 amino acids. From germline, CDR1 is SGHNT and CDR2 YYREEE (reference sequence). V dropped 0 bases and J dropped 5; count of bases not matched to a gene: 2. This CDR3 is CASSLGGGDQPQHF. CDR3 nucleotide sequence: TGTGCCAGCAGCTTGGGAGGGGGCGATCAGCCCCAGCATTTT.